This T cell receptor (beta chain) comes out of a study of blood T cell repertoires in COVID-19. Study details: Acute-phase and convalescent COVID-19 samples originated in the United States, Italy and Spain. T cells, B-cell-depleted T cells, or PBMCs supplied cDNA or gDNA.

This clone has only one observation. In the authors' workflow: Amplification with reference gene primers provided the estimates of nucleated cell counts. Measured with immunoSEQ multiplex PCR; TCRdb has only the in-frame clones, and not every one. D and trimming were read from the DNA, whereas the V and J calls and clone size are those reported in that table. This table has over 80,000 clones, about 88% appearing once. The CDR3 is made up of 16 amino acids. The germline V gene encodes CDR1 SGDLS and CDR2 YYNGEE. V shed 4 bases and J shed 5 bases, with 20 bases lying between them. Sequencing used peripheral blood. The sequence was obtained from a man older than 75 with active or convalescent COVID-19. The genes are TRBV9 and TRBJ2-3, with D possibly being TRBD1 (7 bases). CDR3 in DNA: TGTGCCAGCAGCCCAAGGGGGCCGGGAGTTCAAGATACGCAGTATTTT. Translated: CASSPRGPGVQDTQYF.